This TCR beta chain came from a study of blood T cell repertoires in COVID-19 (dated by TCRdb to the early 2020s). Study-wide context: Samples from collaborators originated in the United States, Italy and Spain and spanned both the acute and convalescent phases of COVID-19. The prospective study material was composed of cDNA or gDNA derived from T cells, B-cell-depleted T cells, or PBMCs. The repertoires were made available in a free public database intended to serve as a resource for research on the immune response to SARS-CoV-2. A de-identified subject ID, COVID-19 status, age in years and sex were almost always included in the sample metadata. The samples were drawn from the first 160 participants of the ongoing ImmuneRACE study and from 1,254 subjects provided by 6 global collaborators. Subjects who had been exposed to COVID-19, were actively infected with it, or had recovered from it provided the deeply sampled blood TCRbeta repertoires that made up the dataset. Where available, HLA class I and class II types were obtained from metadata supplied by the sample provider rather than from assay-based typing. The full study reports these points: How much clinical and demographic metadata was included differed by source and by participant, and the metadata was provided uncurated.

Sequences ENHRY (CDR1) and SYGVKD (CDR2) are obtained from the germline V gene. V lost 10 bases and J lost 9 bases, and the count of bases not matched to a germline gene is 12. Measured from the cysteine to the phenylalanine, the CDR3 is 14 residues long. Only the CDR3 portion is preserved as DNA: 42 bases, with reading frame beginning at the first base. A note on this clone: It has no known antigen specificity. No per-base quality is available; no much larger clone lies one base away.

Whole blood was collected in K2EDTA tubes by collaborating institutions according to the institutions' own protocols. For TCRbeta analysis, collaborators shipped samples in one of three forms: frozen whole blood, isolated PBMCs, or DNA extracted from either of those sample types. TCRbeta CDR3 regions were amplified from genomic DNA using the immunoSEQ Assay, a bias-controlled multiplex PCR. In the paper's pipeline: Within the assay, amplification of reference gene primers was used to estimate how many nucleated cells each sample contained. To quantify the absolute abundance of each unique TCRbeta CDR3 rearrangement, sequence reads were collapsed and filtered. For each sample, productive Simpson clonality was calculated as the square root of Simpson's diversity index across productive rearrangements. Entries here come from immuneACCESS through TCRdb and include only in-frame sequences with V and J called. Some clones fail to appear in such tables; in the studies checked, an unresolved V gene covers under half of the shortfall, and the cause of the remainder is unknown. V, J and clone size were drawn from that table, and D and trimming were deduced from the DNA. This sample has 110,000 to 150,000 clones in its table, and around 90% of those were observed once. The ten largest make up 1.7% of the sample.

Sequenced material: peripheral blood. The sequence derives from a woman aged 45-59 years with acute or convalescent COVID-19. The sequence links TRBV10-3 to TRBJ1-6, with 7 middle bases fitting TRBD1. The CDR3 protein is CASHDRDSLSPLHF. The nucleotides are TGTGCCAGCCATGACCGGGACAGCCTTTCACCCCTCCACTTT.